This paragraph covers one T cell receptor beta chain sequence. In the study's own analysis: How many nucleated cells were present was estimated from reference gene primer amplification. This table comes from immunoSEQ multiplex PCR, and its TCRdb copy is limited to in-frame clones, with some not included. V and J calls and clone size are those listed in that table; D and trimming were worked out from the DNA. The profile shows around 400,000 clones, approximately 87% of them singletons. The data belong to a study of blood T cell repertoires in COVID-19. The CDR3 has 15 amino acids. Trimming removed 2 bases from V and 3 bases from J, with 11 bases in between. CDR1 MDHEN and CDR2 SYDVKM come from the germline V gene.

J is TRBJ1-5 and V is TRBV28, with D unclear. What was sequenced was peripheral blood. The clonotype was recovered from a woman aged 25 to 39 with COVID-19, enrolled during active disease. The CDR3 sequence is CASSLRELNNQPQHF. DNA of the CDR3: TGTGCCAGCAGTTTACGGGAATTAAACAATCAGCCCCAGCATTTT. The variable domain in full, with the rest retrieved from reference TRBV28 and TRBJ1-5, is DVKVTQSSRYLVKRTGEKVFLECVQDMDHENMFWYRQDPGLGLRLIYFSYDVKMKEKGDIPEGYSVSREKKERFSLILESASTNQTSMYLCASSLRELNNQPQHFGDGTRLSIL.